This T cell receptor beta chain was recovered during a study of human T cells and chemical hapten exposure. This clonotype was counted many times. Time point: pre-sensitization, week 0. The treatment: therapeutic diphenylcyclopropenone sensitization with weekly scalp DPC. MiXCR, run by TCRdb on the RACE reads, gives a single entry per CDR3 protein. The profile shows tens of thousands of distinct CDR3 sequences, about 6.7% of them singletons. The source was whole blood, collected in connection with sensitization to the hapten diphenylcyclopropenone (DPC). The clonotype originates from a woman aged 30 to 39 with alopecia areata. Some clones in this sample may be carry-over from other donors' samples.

CDR3 bases: TGTGCCAGCAGCTTGCCGCCATTCCAAGTAGGGGAGCTGTTTTTT. Protein product: CASSLPPFQVGELFF. V is TRBV5-6 and J is TRBJ2-2; D not certain. Germline V gene data show CDR1 as SGHDT and CDR2 as YYEEEE. The CDR3 runs 15 residues. V lost 1 base and J 8 bases, leaving 15 bases between the germline ends.